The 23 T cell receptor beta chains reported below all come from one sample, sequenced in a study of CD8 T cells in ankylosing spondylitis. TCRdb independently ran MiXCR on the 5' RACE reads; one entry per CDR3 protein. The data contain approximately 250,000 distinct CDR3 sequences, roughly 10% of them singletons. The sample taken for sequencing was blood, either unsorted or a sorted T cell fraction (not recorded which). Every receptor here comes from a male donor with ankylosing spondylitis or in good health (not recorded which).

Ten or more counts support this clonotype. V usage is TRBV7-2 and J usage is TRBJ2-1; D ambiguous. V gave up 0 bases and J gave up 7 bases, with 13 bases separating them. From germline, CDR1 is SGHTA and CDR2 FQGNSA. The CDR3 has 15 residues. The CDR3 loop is CASSLAGGLGNEQFF. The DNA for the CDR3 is TGTGCCAGCAGCTTAGCTGGTGGCCTTGGGAATGAGCAGTTCTTC.

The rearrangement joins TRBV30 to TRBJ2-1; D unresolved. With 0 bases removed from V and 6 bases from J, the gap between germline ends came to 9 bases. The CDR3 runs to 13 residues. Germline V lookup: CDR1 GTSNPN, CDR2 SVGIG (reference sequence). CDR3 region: CAWSVNGRNEQFF. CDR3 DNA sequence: TGTGCCTGGAGTGTAAACGGACGCAATGAGCAGTTCTTC.

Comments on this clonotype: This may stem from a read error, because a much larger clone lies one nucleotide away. This CDR3 reads CASSPGLAGVSGELFF. CDR3 bases: TGTGCCAGCAGTCCAGGACTAGCGGGGGTGTCCGGGGAGCTGTTTTTT. V and J are TRBV12-3 or TRBV12-4 and TRBJ2-2, with 13 bases fitting TRBD2. After removal of 5 bases from V and 6 bases from J, the junction contained 6 bases not matched to a gene. The CDR3 is made up of 16 amino acids.

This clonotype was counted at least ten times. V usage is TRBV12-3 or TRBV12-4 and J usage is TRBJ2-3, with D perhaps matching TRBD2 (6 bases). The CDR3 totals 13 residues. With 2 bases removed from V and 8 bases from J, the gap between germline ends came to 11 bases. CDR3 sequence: CASSLNRLVTQYF. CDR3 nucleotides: TGTGCCAGCAGTTTAAATAGACTAGTTACGCAGTATTTT.

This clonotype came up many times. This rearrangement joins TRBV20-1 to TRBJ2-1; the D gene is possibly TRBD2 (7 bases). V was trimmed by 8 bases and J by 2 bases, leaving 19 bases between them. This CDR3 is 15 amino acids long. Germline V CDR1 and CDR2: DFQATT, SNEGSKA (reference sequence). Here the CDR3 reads CSTYEAGATYNEQFF. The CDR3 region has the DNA TGCAGTACTTATGAGGCGGGGGCGACCTACAATGAGCAGTTCTTC.

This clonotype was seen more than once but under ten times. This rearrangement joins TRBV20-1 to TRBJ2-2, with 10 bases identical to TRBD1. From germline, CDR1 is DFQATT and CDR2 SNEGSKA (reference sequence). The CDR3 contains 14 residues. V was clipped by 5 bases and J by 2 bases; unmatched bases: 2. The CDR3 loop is CSAGTGANTGELFF. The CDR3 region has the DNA TGCAGTGCTGGGACAGGGGCCAACACCGGGGAGCTGTTTTTT.

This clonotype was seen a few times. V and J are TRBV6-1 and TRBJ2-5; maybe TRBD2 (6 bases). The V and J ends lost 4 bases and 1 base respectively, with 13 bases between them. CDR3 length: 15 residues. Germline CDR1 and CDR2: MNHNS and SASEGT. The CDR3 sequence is CASSATLASQETQYF. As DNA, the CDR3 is TGTGCCAGCAGTGCCACCCTAGCGAGCCAAGAGACCCAGTACTTC.

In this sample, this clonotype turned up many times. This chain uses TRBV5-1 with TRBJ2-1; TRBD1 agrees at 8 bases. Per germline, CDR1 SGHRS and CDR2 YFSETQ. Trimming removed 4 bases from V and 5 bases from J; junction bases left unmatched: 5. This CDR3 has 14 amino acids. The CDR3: CASSLDRGNNEQFF. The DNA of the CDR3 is TGCGCCAGCAGCCTCGACAGGGGAAACAATGAGCAGTTCTTC.

In nucleotides, the CDR3 is TGTGCCAGCAGCTTATGGGGGGGGCCACTGGGGCAGTACTTC. This translates into CASSLWGGPLGQYF. This chain connects TRBV7-2 to TRBJ2-7; D is perhaps TRBD2 (7 bases). Germline V gene lookup returns CDR1 SGHTA and CDR2 FQGNSA. V dropped 2 bases and J dropped 9 bases, with 17 bases sitting between them. The CDR3 length is 14 residues.

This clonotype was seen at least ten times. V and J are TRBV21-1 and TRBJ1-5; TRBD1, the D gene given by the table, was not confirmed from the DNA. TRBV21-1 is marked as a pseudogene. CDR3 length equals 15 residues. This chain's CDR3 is CASSPRTGNNQPQHF. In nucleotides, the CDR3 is TGTGCCAGCAGCCCCCGGACAGGGAACAATCAGCCCCAGCATTTT.

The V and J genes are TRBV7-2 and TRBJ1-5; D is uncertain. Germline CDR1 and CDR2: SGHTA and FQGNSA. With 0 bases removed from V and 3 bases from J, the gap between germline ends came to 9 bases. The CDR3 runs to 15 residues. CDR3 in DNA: TGTGCCAGCAGCTTAGCGAGGGAATTCAATCAGCCCCAGCATTTT. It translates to CASSLAREFNQPQHF.

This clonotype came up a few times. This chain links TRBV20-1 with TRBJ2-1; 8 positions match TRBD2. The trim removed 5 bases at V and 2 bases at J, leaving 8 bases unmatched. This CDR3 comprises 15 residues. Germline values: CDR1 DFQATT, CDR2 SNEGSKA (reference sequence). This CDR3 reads CSAGPGGATYNEQFF. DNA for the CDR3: TGCAGTGCTGGGCCGGGGGGGGCGACCTACAATGAGCAGTTCTTC.

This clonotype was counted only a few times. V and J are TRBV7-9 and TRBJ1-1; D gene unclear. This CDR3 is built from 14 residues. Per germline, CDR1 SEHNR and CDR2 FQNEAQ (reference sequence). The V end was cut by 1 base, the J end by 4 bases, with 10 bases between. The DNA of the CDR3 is TGTGCCAGCAGCTTAGGAGTATCTGGCACTGAAGCTTTCTTT. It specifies CASSLGVSGTEAFF.

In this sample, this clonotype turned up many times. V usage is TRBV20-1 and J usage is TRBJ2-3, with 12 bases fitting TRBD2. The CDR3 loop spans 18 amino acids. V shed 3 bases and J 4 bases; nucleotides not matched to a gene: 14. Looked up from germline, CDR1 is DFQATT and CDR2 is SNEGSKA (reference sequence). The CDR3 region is CSASSRTSGVGTSDTQYF. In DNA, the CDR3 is TGCAGTGCTAGTAGCAGGACTAGCGGGGTTGGTACCTCAGATACGCAGTATTTT.

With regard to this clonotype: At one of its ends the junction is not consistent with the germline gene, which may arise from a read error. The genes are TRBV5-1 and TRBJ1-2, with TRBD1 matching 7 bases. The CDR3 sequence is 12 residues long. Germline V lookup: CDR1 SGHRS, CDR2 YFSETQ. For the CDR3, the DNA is TGCGCCAACAGCCGGGACAGCTATGGCTACACCTTC. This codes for CANSRDSYGYTF.

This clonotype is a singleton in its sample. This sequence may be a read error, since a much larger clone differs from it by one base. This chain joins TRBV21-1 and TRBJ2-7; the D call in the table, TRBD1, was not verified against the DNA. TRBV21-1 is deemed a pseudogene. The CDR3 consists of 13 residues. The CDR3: CVSSQRREYEQYF. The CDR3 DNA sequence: TGTGTCAGCAGCCAAAGACGGGAATACGAGCAGTACTTC.

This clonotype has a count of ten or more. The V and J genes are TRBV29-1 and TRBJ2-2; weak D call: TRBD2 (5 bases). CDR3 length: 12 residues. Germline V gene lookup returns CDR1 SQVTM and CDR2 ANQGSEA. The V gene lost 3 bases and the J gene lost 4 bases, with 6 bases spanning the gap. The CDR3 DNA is TGCAGCGTTGAGAGCGGCACCGGGGAGCTGTTTTTT. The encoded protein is CSVESGTGELFF.

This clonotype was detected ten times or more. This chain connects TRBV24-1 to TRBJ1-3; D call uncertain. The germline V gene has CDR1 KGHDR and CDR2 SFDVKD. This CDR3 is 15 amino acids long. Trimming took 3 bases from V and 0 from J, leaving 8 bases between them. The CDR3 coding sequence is TGTGCCACCAGTGATCTACACCGCTCTGGAAACACCATATATTTT. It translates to CATSDLHRSGNTIYF.

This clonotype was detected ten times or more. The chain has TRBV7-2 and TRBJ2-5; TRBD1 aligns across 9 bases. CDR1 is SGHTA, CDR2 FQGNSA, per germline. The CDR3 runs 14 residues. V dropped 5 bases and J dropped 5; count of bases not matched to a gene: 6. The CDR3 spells CASSPGTGWETQYF. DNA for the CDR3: TGTGCCAGCAGCCCCGGGACAGGGTGGGAGACCCAGTACTTC.

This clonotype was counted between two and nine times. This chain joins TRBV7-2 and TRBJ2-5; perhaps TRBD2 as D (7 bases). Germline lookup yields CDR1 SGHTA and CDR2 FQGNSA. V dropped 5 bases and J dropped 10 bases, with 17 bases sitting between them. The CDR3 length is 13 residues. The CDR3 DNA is TGTGCCAGCAGCCCAGGGGTCCGGGGGGACCAGTACTTC. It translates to CASSPGVRGDQYF.

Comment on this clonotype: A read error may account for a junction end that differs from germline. CDR3 in DNA: TGTGCCTGCAGCCCCCCCCTTAATGACCCGGGAAAAGAGACCCAGTACTTC. Its protein is CACSPPLNDPGKETQYF. The chain combines TRBV3-1 with TRBJ2-5; TRBD2 is a possible D gene (5 bases). Germline V gene data show CDR1 as LGHDT and CDR2 as YNNKEL (reference sequence). This CDR3 is 17 amino acids long.

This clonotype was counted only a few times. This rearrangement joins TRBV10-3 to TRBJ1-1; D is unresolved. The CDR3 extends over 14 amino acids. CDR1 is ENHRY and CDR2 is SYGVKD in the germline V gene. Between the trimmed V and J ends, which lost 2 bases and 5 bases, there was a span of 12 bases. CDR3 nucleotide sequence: TGTGCCATCAGTGAGCGGCGGGCAGAAACTGAAGCTTTCTTT. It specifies CAISERRAETEAFF.

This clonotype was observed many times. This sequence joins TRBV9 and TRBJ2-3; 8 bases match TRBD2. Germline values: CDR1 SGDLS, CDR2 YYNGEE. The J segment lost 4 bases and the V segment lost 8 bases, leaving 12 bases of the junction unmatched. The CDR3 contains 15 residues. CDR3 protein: CASSSGGWRSDTQYF. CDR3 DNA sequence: TGTGCCAGTTCGTCGGGGGGGTGGCGCTCAGATACGCAGTATTTT.